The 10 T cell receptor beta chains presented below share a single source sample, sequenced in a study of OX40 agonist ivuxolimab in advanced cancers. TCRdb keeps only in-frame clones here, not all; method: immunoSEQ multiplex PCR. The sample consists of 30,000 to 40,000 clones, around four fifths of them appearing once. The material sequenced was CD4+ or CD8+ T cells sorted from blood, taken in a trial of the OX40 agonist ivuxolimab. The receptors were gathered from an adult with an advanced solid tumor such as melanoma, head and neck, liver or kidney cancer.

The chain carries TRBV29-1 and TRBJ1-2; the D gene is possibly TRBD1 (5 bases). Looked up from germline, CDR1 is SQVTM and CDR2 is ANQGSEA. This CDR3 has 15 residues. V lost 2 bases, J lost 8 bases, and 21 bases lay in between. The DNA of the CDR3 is TGCAGCGTTGAAAGGTCCGGTTCCAGGGTGCGAGGCTACACCTTC. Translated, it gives CSVERSGSRVRGYTF.

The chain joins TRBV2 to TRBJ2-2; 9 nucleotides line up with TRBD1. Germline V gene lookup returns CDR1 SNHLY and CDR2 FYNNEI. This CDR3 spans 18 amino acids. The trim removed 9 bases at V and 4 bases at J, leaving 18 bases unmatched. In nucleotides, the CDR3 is TGTGCCAGGGAGCCGGGACAGGGACTCCTAGGAGGCACCGGGGAGCTGTTTTTT. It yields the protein CAREPGQGLLGGTGELFF.

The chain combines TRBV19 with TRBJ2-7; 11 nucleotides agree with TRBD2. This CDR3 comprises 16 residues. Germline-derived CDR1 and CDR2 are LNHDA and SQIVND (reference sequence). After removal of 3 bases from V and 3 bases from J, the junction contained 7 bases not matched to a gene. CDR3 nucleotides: TGTGCCAGTAGTATCCTAGCGGGAGGTAATCTCTACGAGCAGTACTTC. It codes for CASSILAGGNLYEQYF.

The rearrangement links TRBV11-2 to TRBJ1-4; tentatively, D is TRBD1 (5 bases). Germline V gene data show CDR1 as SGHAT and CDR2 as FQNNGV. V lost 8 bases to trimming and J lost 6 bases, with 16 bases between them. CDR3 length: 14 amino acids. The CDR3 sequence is CASSPWGDYEKLFF. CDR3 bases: TGTGCCAGCTCCCCCTGGGGGGATTATGAAAAACTGTTTTTT.

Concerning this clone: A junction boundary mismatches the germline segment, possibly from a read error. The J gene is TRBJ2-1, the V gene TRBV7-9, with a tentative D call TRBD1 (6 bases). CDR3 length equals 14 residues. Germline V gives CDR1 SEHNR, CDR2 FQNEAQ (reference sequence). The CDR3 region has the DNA TGTGCCAGCAGGTTAGGGGGTGCCGGGAATGAGCAGTTCTTC. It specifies CASRLGGAGNEQFF.

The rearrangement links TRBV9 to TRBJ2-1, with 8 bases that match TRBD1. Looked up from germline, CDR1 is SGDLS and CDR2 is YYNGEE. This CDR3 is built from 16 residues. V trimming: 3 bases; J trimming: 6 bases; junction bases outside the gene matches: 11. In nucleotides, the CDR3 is TGTGCCAGCAGCGGAGGACAGGGAATTGGAGGCAATGAGCAGTTCTTC. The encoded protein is CASSGGQGIGGNEQFF.

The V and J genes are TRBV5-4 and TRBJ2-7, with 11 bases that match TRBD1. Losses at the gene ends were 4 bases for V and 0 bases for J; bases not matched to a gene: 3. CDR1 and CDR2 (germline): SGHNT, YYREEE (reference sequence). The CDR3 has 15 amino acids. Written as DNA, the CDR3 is TGTGCCAGCAGCCGTGGACAGGGGGCCTCCTACGAGCAGTACTTC. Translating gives CASSRGQGASYEQYF.

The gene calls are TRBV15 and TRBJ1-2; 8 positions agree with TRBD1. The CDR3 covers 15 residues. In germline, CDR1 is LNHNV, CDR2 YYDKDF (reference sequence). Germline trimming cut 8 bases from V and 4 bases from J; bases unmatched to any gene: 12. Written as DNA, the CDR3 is TGTGCCACCGCCGGTACAATAGGACAGGGCTATGGCTACACCTTC. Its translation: CATAGTIGQGYGYTF.

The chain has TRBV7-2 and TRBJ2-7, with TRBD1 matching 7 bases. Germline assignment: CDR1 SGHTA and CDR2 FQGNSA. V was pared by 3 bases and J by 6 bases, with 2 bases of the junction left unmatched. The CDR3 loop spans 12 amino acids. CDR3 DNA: TGTGCCAGCAGCTTTACAGGGGTCGAGCAGTACTTC. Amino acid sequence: CASSFTGVEQYF.

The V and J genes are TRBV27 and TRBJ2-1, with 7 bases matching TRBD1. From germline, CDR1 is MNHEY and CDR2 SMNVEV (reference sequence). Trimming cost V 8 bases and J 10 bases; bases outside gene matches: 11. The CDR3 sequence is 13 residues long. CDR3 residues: CASLDRFVAEQFF. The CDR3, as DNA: TGTGCCAGCCTGGACAGGTTCGTAGCAGAGCAGTTCTTC.